What follows are 13 T cell receptor beta chains derived from one specimen sequenced in a study of blood T cell repertoires in COVID-19. The assay was immunoSEQ multiplex PCR, and TCRdb's table has in-frame clones only and misses some. The profile shows 300,000 to 350,000 clones, 90% of them singletons. Input material: peripheral blood. These receptors all come from a woman aged 40 to 55 with COVID-19, enrolled during active disease.

CDR3 nucleotide sequence: TGTGCCAGCAGTGAATCCGAGTCCAACTATGGCTACACCTTC. Residues: CASSESESNYGYTF. V gene TRBV2 combines with J gene TRBJ1-2; D unclear. V lost 2 bases and J 2 bases, leaving 9 bases between the germline ends. There are 14 residues in the CDR3. The germline CDR1 and CDR2 sequences are SNHLY and FYNNEI.

The V call is TRBV2, the J call TRBJ1-1; the D is unclear. Germline-derived CDR1 and CDR2 are SNHLY and FYNNEI. The CDR3 sequence is 16 residues long. The V and J ends lost 0 bases and 3 bases respectively, with 14 bases between them. The CDR3 here is CASSEARRGRDTEAFF. The CDR3 region has the DNA TGTGCCAGCAGTGAAGCCCGGCGGGGAAGGGACACTGAAGCTTTCTTT.

The chain links TRBV7-9 to TRBJ1-1, with TRBD1 matching 8 bases. The CDR3 consists of 11 residues. With 5 bases clipped from V and 11 bases from J, the junction kept 4 bases outside the gene matches. Germline V CDR1 and CDR2: SEHNR, FQNEAQ (reference sequence). The CDR3 bases are TGTGCCAGCAGCCTCAACAGGGGGGCTTTCTTT. The encoded protein is CASSLNRGAFF.

V gene TRBV4-3 combines with J gene TRBJ2-6; tentative D call: TRBD2 (5 bases). Per the germline V gene, CDR1 is LGHNA and CDR2 is YSLEER. The CDR3 runs 16 residues. Trimming shortened V by 0 bases and J by 2 bases, and 8 bases separated the two germline ends. As DNA, the CDR3 is TGCGCCAGCAGCCAAGATATCGGGGCTGGGGCCAACGTCCTGACTTTC. Residues: CASSQDIGAGANVLTF.

This sequence joins TRBV7-2 and TRBJ1-5; the match to TRBD1 covers 7 bases. The CDR3 is made up of 14 amino acids. With V trimmed by 2 bases and J by 7 bases, 5 bases remained unmatched. Germline CDR1 and CDR2: SGHTA and FQGNSA. The CDR3 loop is CASSLYRGAQPQHF. The CDR3 coding sequence is TGTGCCAGCAGCTTATACAGGGGAGCCCAGCCCCAGCATTTT.

This clone appeared a few times. The rearrangement links TRBV4-2 to TRBJ1-6, with 9 bases identical to TRBD1. CDR3 length: 16 amino acids. V trimming: 0 bases; J trimming: 7 bases; junction bases outside the gene matches: 4. CDR1 is LGHNA and CDR2 is YNFKEQ in the germline V gene. The CDR3 DNA reads as TGTGCCAGCAGCCAAGATCCAGGGACAGGGAATTCACCCCTCCACTTT. As protein: CASSQDPGTGNSPLHF.

This sequence joins TRBV9 and TRBJ2-7; TRBD2 matches 7 bases. CDR1 is SGDLS and CDR2 is YYNGEE in the germline V gene. The CDR3 sequence is 13 residues long. V shed 7 bases and J 3 bases; nucleotides not matched to a gene: 7. This chain's CDR3 is CASSAGEGYEQYF. Here the CDR3 DNA reads TGTGCCAGCTCGGCGGGAGAGGGCTACGAGCAGTACTTC.

The J gene is TRBJ2-2, the V gene TRBV7-2; 7 nucleotides line up with TRBD2. The trim removed 2 bases at V and 0 bases at J, leaving 3 bases unmatched. Germline loops: CDR1 SGHTA, CDR2 FQGNSA. CDR3 length: 16 residues. The CDR3, as DNA: TGTGCCAGCAGCTTACAGCTAGCGGCGAACACCGGGGAGCTGTTTTTT. This gives the protein CASSLQLAANTGELFF.

The V gene is TRBV5-3, the J gene TRBJ1-1; D gene uncertain. TRBV5-3 is classed as an ORF, of uncertain function. The CDR3 runs to 13 residues. The germline V and J ends were trimmed by 3 bases and 3 bases, with 9 bases remaining between them. The CDR3 protein is CARSSTGYTEAFF. CDR3 sequence (DNA): TGTGCCAGAAGCTCGACGGGGTACACTGAAGCTTTCTTT.

A note on this clone: Different DNA sequences within this sample yield the same CDR3. The chain links TRBV18 to TRBJ1-5; the match to TRBD1 covers 8 bases. The germline V gene has CDR1 KGHSH and CDR2 LQKENI. The CDR3 is made up of 15 amino acids. V shed 0 bases, J shed 7 bases, and the junction held 5 bases outside the gene matches. DNA of the CDR3: TGTGCCAGCTCACCACCCGGGACAGGTGGGCAGCCCCAGCATTTT. Translation: CASSPPGTGGQPQHF.

This chain connects TRBV9 to TRBJ1-5; 11 nucleotides line up with TRBD1. CDR3 length: 15 residues. The V and J ends lost 4 bases and 4 bases, in that order; junction bases with no gene match: 4. CDR1 is SGDLS and CDR2 is YYNGEE in the germline V gene. The CDR3 nucleotides read TGTGCCAGCAGCACCCGGGACAGGGGGAATCAGCCCCAGCATTTT. Translation gives CASSTRDRGNQPQHF.

This clone was detected a few times. J is TRBJ1-1 and V is TRBV27, with D uncertain. This CDR3 has 13 residues. CDR1 MNHEY and CDR2 SMNVEV come from the germline V gene (reference sequence). The V gene lost 4 bases and the J gene lost 8 bases, with 14 bases spanning the gap. The CDR3 sequence is CASSSQVYREAFF. The CDR3 bases are TGTGCCAGCAGTTCCCAGGTGTATAGGGAAGCTTTCTTT.

The CDR3 reads CASSYFQLAGGPNEQFF. Here the CDR3 DNA reads TGTGCCAGCAGTTACTTCCAACTAGCGGGAGGGCCAAATGAGCAGTTCTTC. The genes are TRBV6-2 or TRBV6-3 and TRBJ2-1, with 13 bases matching TRBD2. Per germline, CDR1 MNHEY and CDR2 SVGEGT. Germline trimming cut 1 base from V and 7 bases from J; bases unmatched to any gene: 7. This CDR3 comprises 17 residues.